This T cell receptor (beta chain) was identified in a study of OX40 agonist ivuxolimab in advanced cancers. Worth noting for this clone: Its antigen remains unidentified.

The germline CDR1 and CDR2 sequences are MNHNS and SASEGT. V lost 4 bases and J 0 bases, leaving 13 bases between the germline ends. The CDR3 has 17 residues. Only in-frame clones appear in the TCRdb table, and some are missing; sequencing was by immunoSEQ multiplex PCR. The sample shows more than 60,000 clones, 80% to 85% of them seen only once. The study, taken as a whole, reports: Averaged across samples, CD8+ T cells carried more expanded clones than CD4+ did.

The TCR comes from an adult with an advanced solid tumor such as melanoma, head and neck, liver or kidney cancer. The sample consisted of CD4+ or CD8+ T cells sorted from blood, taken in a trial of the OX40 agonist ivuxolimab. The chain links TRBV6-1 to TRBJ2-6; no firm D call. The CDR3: CASSVGPGNSGANVLTF. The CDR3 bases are TGTGCCAGCAGTGTTGGGCCTGGGAACTCTGGGGCCAACGTCCTGACTTTC.